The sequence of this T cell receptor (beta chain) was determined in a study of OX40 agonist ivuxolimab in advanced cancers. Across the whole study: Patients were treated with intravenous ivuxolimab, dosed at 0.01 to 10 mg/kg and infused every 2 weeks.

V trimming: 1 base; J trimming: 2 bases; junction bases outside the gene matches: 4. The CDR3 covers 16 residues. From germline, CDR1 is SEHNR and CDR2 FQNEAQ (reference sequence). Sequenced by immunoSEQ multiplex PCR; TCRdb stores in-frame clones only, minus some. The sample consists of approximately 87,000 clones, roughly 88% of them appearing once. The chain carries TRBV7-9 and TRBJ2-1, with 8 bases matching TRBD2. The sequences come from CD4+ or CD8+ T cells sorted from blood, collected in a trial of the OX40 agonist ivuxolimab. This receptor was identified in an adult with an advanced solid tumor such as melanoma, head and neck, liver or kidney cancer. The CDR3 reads CASSLEAGDPYNEQFF. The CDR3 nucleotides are TGTGCCAGCAGCTTAGAAGCGGGAGATCCCTACAATGAGCAGTTCTTC. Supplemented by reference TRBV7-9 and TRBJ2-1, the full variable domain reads DTGVSQNPRHKITKRGQNVTFRCDPISEHNRLYWYRQTLGQGPEFLTYFQNEAQLEKSRLLSDRFSAERPKGSFSTLEIQRTEQGDSAMYLCASSLEAGDPYNEQFFGPGTRLTVL.